This T cell receptor (beta chain) was sequenced during a study of blood T cell repertoires in COVID-19 (dated by TCRdb to between 2020 and 2021). As for the study more broadly: Collaborator samples came from the United States, Italy and Spain and covered acute and convalescent phases of COVID-19. The dataset comprised deeply sampled blood TCRbeta repertoires from subjects exposed to, actively infected with, or recovered from COVID-19. The sample metadata nearly always contained a de-identified subject ID, COVID-19 status, age in years and sex. Samples were obtained from the ongoing ImmuneRACE study (first 160 participants) and from some 1,300 subjects provided by 6 global collaborators. The material from the prospective study consisted of cDNA or gDNA derived from T cells, B-cell-depleted T cells, or PBMCs. The repertoires were released in a freely available public database meant as a resource for research on the immune response to SARS-CoV-2. Where HLA class I and class II types were available, the types were taken from metadata supplied by the sample provider, not from assay-based typing.

Including the terminal cysteine and phenylalanine, the CDR3 comprises 14 residues. The only DNA kept is the CDR3, 42 bases in frame from the first base. Cut back by 6 bases and 6 bases, the V and J ends lie 12 bases apart. CDR1 and CDR2 are drawn from the germline V gene (reference sequence): LNHDA, SQIVND. TCRbeta CDR3 regions were amplified from genomic DNA by means of the immunoSEQ Assay, a bias-controlled multiplex PCR. For the original study's pipeline: Within the assay, amplification of reference gene primers was used to estimate how many nucleated cells each sample contained. To quantify the absolute abundance of each unique TCRbeta CDR3 rearrangement, sequence reads were collapsed and filtered. Productive Simpson clonality was computed per sample as the square root of Simpson's diversity index over productive rearrangements. The source is immuneACCESS, and TCRdb retained only in-frame sequences with V and J called. Part of the clones is not carried over; for the studies checked, unresolved V genes explain less than half of this, and the remainder is unexplained. The DNA gave D and trimming, while V, J and clone size come from that table. In this sample the table shows roughly 290,000 clones, 80% to 90% of which occur a single time. Of the sample, approximately 4.2% is held by the ten largest clones.

General study outcomes and caveats: The quantity of clinical and demographic metadata differed by source and by participant and was supplied without curation.

Enrolling through a virtual design, the prospective study's participants ranged in age from roughly 18 to 89 years and lived across about two dozen United States geographic areas. In the prospective study, participants were assigned to cohorts based on the clinical history participants reported in a screening survey and a study questionnaire. Recovered participants in ImmuneRACE Cohort 3 were defined by two consecutive negative NP/OP PCR tests, clearance by a healthcare professional, or resolution of symptoms. Each participant in the prospective study had whole blood, serum and a nasopharyngeal or oropharyngeal swab collected by mobile phlebotomists. Additional blood draws and questionnaires over an approximately 2-month period could optionally be provided by prospective study participants. Prospective study blood samples were shipped either frozen or at room temperature before DNA extraction.

A word on this clone: Its recognized antigen is unknown. No much larger clone is present one base from it, and per-base qualities are unavailable.

Sequenced sample: PBMCs or T cells enriched from blood (not recorded which). In this chain, TRBV19 is recombined with TRBJ1-6, with TRBD1 tentatively as D gene (5 bases match). This TCR was sampled from a woman under 40 who had recovered from COVID-19. The bases read TGTGCCAGTAGGCTGGGGGGTACTAATTCACCCCTCCACTTT. Translated, this gives CASRLGGTNSPLHF.